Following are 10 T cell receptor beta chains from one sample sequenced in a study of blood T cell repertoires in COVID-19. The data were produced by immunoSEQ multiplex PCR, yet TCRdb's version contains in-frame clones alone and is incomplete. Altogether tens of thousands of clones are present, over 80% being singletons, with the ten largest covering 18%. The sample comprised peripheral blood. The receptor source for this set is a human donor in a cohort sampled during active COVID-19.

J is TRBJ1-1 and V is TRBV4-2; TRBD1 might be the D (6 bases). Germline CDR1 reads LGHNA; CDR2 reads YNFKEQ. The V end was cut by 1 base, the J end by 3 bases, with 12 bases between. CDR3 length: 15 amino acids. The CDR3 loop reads CASSQGPGVHTEAFF. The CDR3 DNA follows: TGTGCCAGCAGCCAAGGGCCAGGGGTTCACACTGAAGCTTTCTTT.

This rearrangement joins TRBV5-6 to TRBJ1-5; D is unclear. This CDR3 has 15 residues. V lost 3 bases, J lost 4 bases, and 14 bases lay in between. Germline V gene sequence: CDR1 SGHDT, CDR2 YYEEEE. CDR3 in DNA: TGTGCCAGCAGCTCCCTCAGGTCGGTAAATCAGCCCCAGCATTTT. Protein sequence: CASSSLRSVNQPQHF.

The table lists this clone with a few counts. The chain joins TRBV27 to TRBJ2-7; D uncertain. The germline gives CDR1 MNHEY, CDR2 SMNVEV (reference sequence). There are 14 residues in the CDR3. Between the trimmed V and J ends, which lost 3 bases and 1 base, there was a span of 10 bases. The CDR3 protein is CASSLSGPSYEQYF. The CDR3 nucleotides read TGTGCCAGCAGTTTGAGTGGGCCGTCCTACGAGCAGTACTTC.

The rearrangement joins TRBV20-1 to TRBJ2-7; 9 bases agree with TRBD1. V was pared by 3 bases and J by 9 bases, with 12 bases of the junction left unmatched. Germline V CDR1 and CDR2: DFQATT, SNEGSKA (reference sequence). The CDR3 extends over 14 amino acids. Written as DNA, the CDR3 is TGCAGTGCTAGTTACGGGACAGGGTTTATTGGGCAGTACTTC. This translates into CSASYGTGFIGQYF.

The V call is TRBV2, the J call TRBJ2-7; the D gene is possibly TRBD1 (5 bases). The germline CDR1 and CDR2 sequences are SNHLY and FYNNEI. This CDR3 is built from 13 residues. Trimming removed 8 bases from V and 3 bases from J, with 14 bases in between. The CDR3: CASFGATNYEQYF. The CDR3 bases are TGTGCCAGCTTTGGGGCCACCAACTACGAGCAGTACTTC.

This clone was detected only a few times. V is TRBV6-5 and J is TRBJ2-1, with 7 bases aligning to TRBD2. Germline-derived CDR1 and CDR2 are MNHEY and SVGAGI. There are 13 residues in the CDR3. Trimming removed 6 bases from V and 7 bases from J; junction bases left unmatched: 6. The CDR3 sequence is CASRQTSRNEQFF. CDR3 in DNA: TGTGCCAGCAGGCAGACTAGCAGAAATGAGCAGTTCTTC.

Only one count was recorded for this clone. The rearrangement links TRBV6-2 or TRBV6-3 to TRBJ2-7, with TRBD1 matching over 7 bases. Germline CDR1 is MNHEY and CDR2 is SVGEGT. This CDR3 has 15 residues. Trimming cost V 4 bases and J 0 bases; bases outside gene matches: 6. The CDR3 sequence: CASSWDSSISYEQYF. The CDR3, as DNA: TGTGCCAGCAGTTGGGACAGCTCGATCTCCTACGAGCAGTACTTC.

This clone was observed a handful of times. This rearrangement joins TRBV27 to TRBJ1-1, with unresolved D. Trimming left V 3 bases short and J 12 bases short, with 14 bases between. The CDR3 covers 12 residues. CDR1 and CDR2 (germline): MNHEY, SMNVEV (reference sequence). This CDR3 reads CASSLVGNSPFF. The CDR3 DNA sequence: TGTGCCAGCAGTTTGGTAGGAAACAGCCCTTTCTTT.

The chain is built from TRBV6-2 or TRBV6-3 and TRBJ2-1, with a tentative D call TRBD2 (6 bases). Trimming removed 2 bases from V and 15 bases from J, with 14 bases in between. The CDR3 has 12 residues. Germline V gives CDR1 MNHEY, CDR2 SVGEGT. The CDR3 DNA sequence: TGTGCCAGCAGTTACGGGAGGAGGGCAGGGTTCTTC. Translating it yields CASSYGRRAGFF.

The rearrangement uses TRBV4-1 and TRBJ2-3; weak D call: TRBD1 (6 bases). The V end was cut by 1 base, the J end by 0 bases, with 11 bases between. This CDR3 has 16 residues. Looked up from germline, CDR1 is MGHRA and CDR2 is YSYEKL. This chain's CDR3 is CASSQAGGGSTDTQYF. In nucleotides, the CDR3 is TGCGCCAGCAGCCAAGCTGGGGGCGGAAGCACAGATACGCAGTATTTT.